This T cell receptor beta chain was documented in a study of CD8+CD57+ T cells in acquired aplastic anemia. Study context: Isolated CD4+ and CD8+ cells, once sorted, yielded DNA averaging 3.2 ug. Healthy CD8+ samples averaged around 10 million reads. Study results and limitations: Patients and controls shared nearly 30 CD8+ CDR3 sequences, which appeared highly expressed in patients and within their immunodominant clones.

The CDR3 loop spans 16 amino acids. Looked up from germline, CDR1 is SGHRS and CDR2 is YFSETQ. Trimming removed 0 bases at V and 4 bases at J, with 14 bases between. TCR beta VDJ and CDR3 were profiled, and genomic DNA was the template. TCRdb reprocessed the reads with MiXCR, giving one entry per CDR3 protein. This table holds some 200,000 distinct CDR3 sequences, approximately 35% found once. In the case of this clonotype: Its antigen is as yet unknown.

The chain uses TRBV5-1 and TRBJ2-1; D remains unclear. The sequencing input was sorted CD4+, CD8+, or CD8+CD57+ T cells (not recorded which) from PBMCs. The sequence came from a human donor in good health, serving as a control. The CDR3 here is CASSLGPRTPYNEQFF. CDR3 bases: TGCGCCAGCAGCTTGGGACCCCGGACCCCTTACAATGAGCAGTTCTTC.